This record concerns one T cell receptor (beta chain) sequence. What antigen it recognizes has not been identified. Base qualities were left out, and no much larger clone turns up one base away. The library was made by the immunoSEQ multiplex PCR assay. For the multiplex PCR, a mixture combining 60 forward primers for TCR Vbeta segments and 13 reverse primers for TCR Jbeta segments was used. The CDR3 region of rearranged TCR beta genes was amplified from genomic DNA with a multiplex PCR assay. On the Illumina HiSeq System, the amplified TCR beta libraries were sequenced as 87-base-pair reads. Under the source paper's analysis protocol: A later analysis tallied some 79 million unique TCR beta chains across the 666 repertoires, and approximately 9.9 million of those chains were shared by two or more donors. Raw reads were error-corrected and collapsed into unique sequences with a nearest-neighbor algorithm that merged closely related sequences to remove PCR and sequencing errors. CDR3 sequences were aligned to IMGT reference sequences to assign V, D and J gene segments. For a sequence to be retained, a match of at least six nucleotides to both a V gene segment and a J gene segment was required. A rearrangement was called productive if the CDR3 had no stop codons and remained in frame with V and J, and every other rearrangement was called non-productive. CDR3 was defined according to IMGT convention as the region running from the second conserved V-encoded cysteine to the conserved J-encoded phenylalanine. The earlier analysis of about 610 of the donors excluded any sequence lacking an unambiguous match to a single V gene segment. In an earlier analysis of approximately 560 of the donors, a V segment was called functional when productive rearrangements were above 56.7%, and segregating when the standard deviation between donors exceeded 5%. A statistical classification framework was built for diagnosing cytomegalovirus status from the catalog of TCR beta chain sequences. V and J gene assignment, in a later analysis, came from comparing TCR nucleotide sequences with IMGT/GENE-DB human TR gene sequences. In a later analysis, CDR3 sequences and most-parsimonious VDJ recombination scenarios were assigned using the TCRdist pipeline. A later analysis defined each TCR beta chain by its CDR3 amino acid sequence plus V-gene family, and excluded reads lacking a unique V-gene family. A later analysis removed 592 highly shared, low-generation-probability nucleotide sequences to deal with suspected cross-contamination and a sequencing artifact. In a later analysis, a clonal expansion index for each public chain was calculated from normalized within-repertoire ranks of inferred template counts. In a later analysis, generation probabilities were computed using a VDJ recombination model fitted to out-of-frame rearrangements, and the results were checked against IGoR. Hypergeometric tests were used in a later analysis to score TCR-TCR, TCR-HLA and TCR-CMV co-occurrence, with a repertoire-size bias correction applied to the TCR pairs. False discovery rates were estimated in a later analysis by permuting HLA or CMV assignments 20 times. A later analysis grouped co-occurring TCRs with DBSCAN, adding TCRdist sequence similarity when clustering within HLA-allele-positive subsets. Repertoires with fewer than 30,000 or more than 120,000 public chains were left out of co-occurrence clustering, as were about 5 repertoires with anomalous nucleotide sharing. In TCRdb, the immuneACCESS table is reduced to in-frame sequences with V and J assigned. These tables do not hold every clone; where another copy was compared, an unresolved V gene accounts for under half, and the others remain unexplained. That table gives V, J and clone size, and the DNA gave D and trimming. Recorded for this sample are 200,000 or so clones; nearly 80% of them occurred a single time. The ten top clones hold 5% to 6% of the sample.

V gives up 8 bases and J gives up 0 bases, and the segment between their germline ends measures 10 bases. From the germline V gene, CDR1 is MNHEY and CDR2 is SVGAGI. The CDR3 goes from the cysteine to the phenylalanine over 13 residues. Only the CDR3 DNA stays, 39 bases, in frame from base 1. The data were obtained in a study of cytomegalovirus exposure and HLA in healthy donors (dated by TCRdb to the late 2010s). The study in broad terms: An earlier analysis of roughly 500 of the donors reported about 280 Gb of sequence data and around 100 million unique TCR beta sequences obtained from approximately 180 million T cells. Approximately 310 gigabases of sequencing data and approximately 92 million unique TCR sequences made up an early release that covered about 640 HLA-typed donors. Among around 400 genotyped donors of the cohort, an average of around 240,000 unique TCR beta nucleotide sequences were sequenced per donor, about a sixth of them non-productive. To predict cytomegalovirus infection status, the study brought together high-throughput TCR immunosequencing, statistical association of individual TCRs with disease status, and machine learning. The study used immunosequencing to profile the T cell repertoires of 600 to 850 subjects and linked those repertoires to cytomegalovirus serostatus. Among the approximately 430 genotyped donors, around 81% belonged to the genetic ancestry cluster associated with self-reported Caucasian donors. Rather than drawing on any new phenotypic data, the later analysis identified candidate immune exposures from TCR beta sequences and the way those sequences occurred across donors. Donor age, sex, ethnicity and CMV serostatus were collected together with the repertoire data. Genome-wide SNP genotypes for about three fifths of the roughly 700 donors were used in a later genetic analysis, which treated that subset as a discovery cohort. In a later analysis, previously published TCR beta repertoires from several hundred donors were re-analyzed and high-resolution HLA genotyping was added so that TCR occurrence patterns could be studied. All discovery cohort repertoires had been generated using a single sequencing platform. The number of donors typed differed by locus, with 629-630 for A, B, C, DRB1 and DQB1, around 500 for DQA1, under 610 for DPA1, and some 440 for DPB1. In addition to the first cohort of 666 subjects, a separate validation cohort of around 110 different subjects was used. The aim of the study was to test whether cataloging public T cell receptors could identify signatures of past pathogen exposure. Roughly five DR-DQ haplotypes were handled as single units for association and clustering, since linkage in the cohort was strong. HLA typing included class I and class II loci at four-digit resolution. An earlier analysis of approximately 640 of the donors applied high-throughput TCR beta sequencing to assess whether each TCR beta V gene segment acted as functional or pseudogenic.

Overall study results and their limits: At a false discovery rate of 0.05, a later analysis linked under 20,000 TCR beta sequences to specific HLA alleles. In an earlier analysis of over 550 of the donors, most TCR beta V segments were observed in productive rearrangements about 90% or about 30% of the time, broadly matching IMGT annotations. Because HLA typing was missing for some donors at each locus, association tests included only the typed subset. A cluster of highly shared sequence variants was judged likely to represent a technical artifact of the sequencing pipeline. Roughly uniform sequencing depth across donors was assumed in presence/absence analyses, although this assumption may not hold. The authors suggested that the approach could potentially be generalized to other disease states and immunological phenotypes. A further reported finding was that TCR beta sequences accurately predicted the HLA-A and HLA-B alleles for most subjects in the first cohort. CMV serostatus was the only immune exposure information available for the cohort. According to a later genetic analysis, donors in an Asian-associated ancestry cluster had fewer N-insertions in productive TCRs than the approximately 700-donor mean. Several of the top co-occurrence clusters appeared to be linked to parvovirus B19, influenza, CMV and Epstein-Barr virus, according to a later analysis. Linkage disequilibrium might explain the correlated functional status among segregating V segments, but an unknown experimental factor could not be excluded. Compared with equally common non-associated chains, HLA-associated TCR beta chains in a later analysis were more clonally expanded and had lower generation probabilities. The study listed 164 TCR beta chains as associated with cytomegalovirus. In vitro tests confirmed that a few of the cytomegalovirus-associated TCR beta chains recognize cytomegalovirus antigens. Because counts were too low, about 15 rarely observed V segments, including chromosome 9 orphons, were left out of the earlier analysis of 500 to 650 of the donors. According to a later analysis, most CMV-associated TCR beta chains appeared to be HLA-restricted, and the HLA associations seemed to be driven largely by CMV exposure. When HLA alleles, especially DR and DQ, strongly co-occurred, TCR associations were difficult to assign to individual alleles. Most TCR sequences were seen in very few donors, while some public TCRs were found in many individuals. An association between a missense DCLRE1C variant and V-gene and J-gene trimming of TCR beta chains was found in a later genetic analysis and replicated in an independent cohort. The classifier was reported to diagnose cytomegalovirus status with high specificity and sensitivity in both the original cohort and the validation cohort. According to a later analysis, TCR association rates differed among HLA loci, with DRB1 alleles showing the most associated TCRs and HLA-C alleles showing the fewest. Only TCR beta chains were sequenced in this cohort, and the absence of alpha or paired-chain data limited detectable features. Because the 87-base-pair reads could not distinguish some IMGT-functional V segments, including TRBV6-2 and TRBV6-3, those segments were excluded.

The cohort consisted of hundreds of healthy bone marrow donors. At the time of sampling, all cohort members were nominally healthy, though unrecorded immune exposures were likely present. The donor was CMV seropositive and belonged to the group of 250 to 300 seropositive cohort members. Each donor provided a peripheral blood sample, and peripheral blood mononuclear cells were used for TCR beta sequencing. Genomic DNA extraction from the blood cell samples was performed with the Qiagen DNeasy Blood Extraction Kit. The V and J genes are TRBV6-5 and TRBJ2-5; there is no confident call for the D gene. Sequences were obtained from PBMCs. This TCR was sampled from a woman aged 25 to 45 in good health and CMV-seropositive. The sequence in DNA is TGTGCCAGCGCCCGCCGGGACCAAGAGACCCAGTACTTC. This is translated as CASARRDQETQYF.